Sequencing of this T cell receptor (beta chain) was carried out in a study of T cell responses to AZD1222 COVID-19 vaccine. Study-wide results and caveats: Vaccine-related CD4 TCRs covered spike, predominating at 160-218 and 743-854. Nearly half of spike-specific TCRs reportedly target variant regions that are unmutated in the B.1.351 and B.1.1.7 variants. Baseline seropositivity characterized only 5 to 7 AZD1222 recipients.

With respect to this clone: Antigen unknown.

Pooling was applied to second doses at about 4 or about 12 weeks. Profiling relied on immunoSEQ multiplex PCR, and the TCRdb table lists in-frame clones only, not all of them. The repertoire holds approximately 130,000 clones, with 89% as singletons. Trimming took off 0 bases at V and 8 bases at J, with 7 bases between the two ends. CDR1 is SNHLY, CDR2 FYNNEI, per germline. The CDR3 has 12 amino acids. The rearrangement uses TRBV2 and TRBJ1-1, with TRBD1 as a possible D gene (5 bases). The source material was peripheral blood, sampled 28 days after the second AZD1222 dose. The receptor was isolated from an adult who received the AZD1222 COVID-19 vaccine. DNA of the CDR3: TGTGCCAGCAGTGAAGCCGCAGGGGAAGCTTTCTTT. Amino acids: CASSEAAGEAFF.